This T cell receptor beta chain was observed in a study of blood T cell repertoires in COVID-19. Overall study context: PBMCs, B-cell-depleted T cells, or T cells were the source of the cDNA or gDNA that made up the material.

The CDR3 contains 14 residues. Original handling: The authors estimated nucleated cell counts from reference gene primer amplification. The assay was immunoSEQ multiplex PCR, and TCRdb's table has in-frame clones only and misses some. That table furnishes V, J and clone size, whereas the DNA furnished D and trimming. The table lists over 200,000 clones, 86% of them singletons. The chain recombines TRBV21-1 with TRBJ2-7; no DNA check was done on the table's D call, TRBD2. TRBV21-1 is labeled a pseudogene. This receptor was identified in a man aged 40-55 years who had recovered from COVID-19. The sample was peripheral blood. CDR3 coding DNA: TGTGCCAGCAGCCCCGGGGGGGTTGGCTACGAGCAGTACTTC. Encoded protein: CASSPGGVGYEQYF.